This passage covers 30 T cell receptor beta chains from one sample sequenced in a study of PD-1 blockade in classical Hodgkin lymphoma. Each of the patients experienced relapse following autologous stem cell transplantation, and their brentuximab vedotin exposure differed. Some clones are missing from TCRdb's copy, which holds only in-frame ones; the method was immunoSEQ multiplex PCR. The sample includes tens of thousands of clones, about 89% of them seen just once. The source material was peripheral blood mononuclear cells (PBMCs), sampled at baseline. The receptors here all came from a human donor with classical Hodgkin lymphoma.

The genes are TRBV21-1 and TRBJ2-7; TRBD2 is taken as the D call from the table, unchecked against the DNA. TRBV21-1 is deemed a pseudogene. The CDR3 is made up of 19 amino acids. As DNA, the CDR3 is TGTGCCAGCAGCAAAGCTTTAGGGTCGACTAGCGGGATTTCCTACGAGCAGTACTTC. This sequence encodes CASSKALGSTSGISYEQYF.

The chain joins TRBV5-4 to TRBJ2-7, with D perhaps being TRBD1 or TRBD2 (5 bases each). Germline loops: CDR1 SGHNT, CDR2 YYREEE (reference sequence). This CDR3 comprises 13 residues. Trimming cost V 7 bases and J 5 bases, with 16 bases left between them. This chain's CDR3 is CASGRRAGDEQYF. In DNA, the CDR3 is TGTGCCAGCGGACGCAGGGCCGGGGACGAGCAGTACTTC.

This chain connects TRBV7-2 to TRBJ2-1; 7 bases fit TRBD1. The CDR3 sequence is 14 residues long. V gave up 1 base and J gave up 15 bases; unmatched junction bases: 12. Germline V gene data show CDR1 as SGHTA and CDR2 as FQGNSA. The CDR3 region has the DNA TGTGCCAGCAGCTTAGGGACAGGCTCCCTTGAGAGGTTCTTC. This gives the protein CASSLGTGSLERFF.

The V gene is TRBV7-2, the J gene TRBJ1-5; D is undetermined. The V and J ends lost 2 bases and 3 bases respectively, with 5 bases between them. This CDR3 is 13 amino acids long. Germline V gives CDR1 SGHTA, CDR2 FQGNSA. The CDR3 loop is CASSLRSNQPQHF. The CDR3 nucleotides read TGTGCCAGCAGCTTACGATCCAATCAGCCCCAGCATTTT.

This rearrangement joins TRBV4-3 to TRBJ2-1, with 8 nucleotides matching TRBD2. The ends lost 0 bases at V and 5 bases at J; junction bases unmatched: 9. Germline CDR1 is LGHNA and CDR2 is YSLEER. This CDR3 has 17 residues. CDR3 loop: CASSQEFYRGRNNEQFF. CDR3 coding DNA: TGCGCCAGCAGCCAAGAGTTTTATCGCGGGAGGAACAATGAGCAGTTCTTC.

This clone came up a few times. This rearrangement joins TRBV30 to TRBJ1-2, with 11 positions matching TRBD1. The germline V gene encodes CDR1 GTSNPN and CDR2 SVGIG (reference sequence). This CDR3 contains 15 residues. V shed 5 bases, J shed 4 bases, and the junction held 9 bases outside the gene matches. In DNA, the CDR3 is TGTGCCTGGTCACGGGACAGGGGGTCGGCCTATGGCTACACCTTC. Protein product: CAWSRDRGSAYGYTF.

The chain uses TRBV6-1 and TRBJ2-3, with D possibly TRBD1 on 6 matching bases. The CDR3 consists of 15 residues. The V end lost 8 bases, the J end lost 6 bases, and 21 bases lay between the germline ends. From germline, CDR1 is MNHNS and CDR2 SASEGT. CDR3 loop: CASLLLQGKADTQYF. As DNA, the CDR3 is TGTGCCAGCTTACTATTACAGGGAAAGGCGGATACGCAGTATTTT.

This chain links TRBV19 with TRBJ1-2, with TRBD1 as a possible D gene (6 bases). This CDR3 is 15 amino acids long. Trimming cost V 6 bases and J 2 bases, with 16 bases left between them. Looked up from germline, CDR1 is LNHDA and CDR2 is SQIVND (reference sequence). The CDR3 sequence: CASSSTGTTNYGYTF. CDR3 DNA sequence: TGTGCCAGTAGCTCTACAGGGACTACCAACTATGGCTACACCTTC.

V gene TRBV12-5 combines with J gene TRBJ2-7; 8 bases align to TRBD1. V trimming: 3 bases; J trimming: 6 bases; junction bases outside the gene matches: 4. There are 13 residues in the CDR3. In germline, CDR1 is LGHNT, CDR2 FRNRAP. CDR3 protein: CASGFGQGFEQYF. The CDR3 DNA reads as TGTGCTAGTGGTTTCGGACAGGGATTCGAGCAGTACTTC.

The chain links TRBV6-1 to TRBJ1-2; 9 bases line up with TRBD1. With 1 base clipped from V and 3 bases from J, the junction kept 3 bases outside the gene matches. In germline, CDR1 is MNHNS, CDR2 SASEGT. The length of the CDR3 is 15 residues. CDR3 region: CASSEGTGGDYGYTF. The CDR3 bases are TGTGCCAGCAGTGAAGGCACAGGGGGCGACTATGGCTACACCTTC.

This chain links TRBV18 with TRBJ2-1, with 8 bases lining up with TRBD2. The V gene end was trimmed by 3 bases and the J gene end by 9 bases; junction bases not matched to a gene: 13. The CDR3 consists of 16 residues. Germline-derived CDR1 and CDR2 are KGHSH and LQKENI. CDR3 loop: CASSPLVGREDREQFF. The CDR3 coding sequence is TGTGCCAGCTCACCCCTCGTTGGGCGGGAGGACCGTGAGCAGTTCTTC.

V is TRBV12-5 and J is TRBJ1-3, with D unclear. Trimming left V 2 bases short and J 4 bases short, with 6 bases between. The CDR3 covers 13 residues. Germline V lookup: CDR1 LGHNT, CDR2 FRNRAP. This CDR3 is CASGLSRGNTIYF. The CDR3 nucleotides read TGTGCTAGTGGTTTGAGCAGGGGAAACACCATATATTTT.

The rearrangement links TRBV2 to TRBJ2-1, with TRBD2 matching over 10 bases. The V gene's germline CDR1 is SNHLY and CDR2 FYNNEI. Losses at the gene ends were 7 bases for V and 5 bases for J; bases not matched to a gene: 8. The CDR3 runs to 15 residues. CDR3 region: CASNLRAGGNNEQFF. The CDR3 DNA reads TGTGCCAGCAATCTCAGAGCGGGAGGGAACAATGAGCAGTTCTTC.

V and J are TRBV29-1 and TRBJ2-5; 9 bases map to TRBD1. Per germline, CDR1 SQVTM and CDR2 ANQGSEA. The junction had 5 bases not matched to a gene; V was cut back by 4 bases and J by 2 bases. This CDR3 has 14 residues. CDR3 in amino acids: CSVGGTGRQETQYF. CDR3 bases: TGCAGCGTTGGCGGGACAGGGCGACAAGAGACCCAGTACTTC.

This clone was observed a handful of times. This chain uses TRBV19 with TRBJ1-5; D call uncertain. The CDR3 covers 15 residues. Germline values: CDR1 LNHDA, CDR2 SQIVND (reference sequence). Trimming shortened V by 3 bases and J by 0 bases, and 9 bases separated the two germline ends. CDR3 region: CASSMASLSNQPQHF. CDR3 sequence (DNA): TGTGCCAGTAGTATGGCCAGCCTTAGCAATCAGCCCCAGCATTTT.

This clone has a single count. The DNA of the CDR3 is TGTGCCAGCAGTGCCGGTAGTGAAAAACTGTTTTTT. It translates to CASSAGSEKLFF. V gene TRBV2 combines with J gene TRBJ1-4; no reliable D call. V was shortened by 4 bases and J by 7 bases, with 7 bases between the two germline ends. The V gene's germline CDR1 is SNHLY and CDR2 FYNNEI. The length of the CDR3 is 12 residues.

In DNA form, the CDR3 reads TGCGCCAGCAGCCTATCTGTTGCGGCCTCCTACGAGCAGTACTTC. This translates into CASSLSVAASYEQYF. The chain recombines TRBV4-1 with TRBJ2-7; D not resolved. The germline V gene has CDR1 MGHRA and CDR2 YSYEKL. V lost 4 bases to trimming and J lost 0 bases, with 13 bases between them. This CDR3 spans 15 amino acids.

The V gene is TRBV18, the J gene TRBJ1-2; tentative D call: TRBD1 (5 bases). The CDR3 has 17 residues. V was shortened by 3 bases and J by 3 bases, with 20 bases between the two germline ends. Germline V gene lookup returns CDR1 KGHSH and CDR2 LQKENI. The CDR3 coding sequence is TGTGCCAGCTCACCTGGGCAGGGCTCCCTAGGGCACTATGGCTACACCTTC. Translating it yields CASSPGQGSLGHYGYTF.

The rearrangement uses TRBV27 and TRBJ2-1, with 9 bases lining up with TRBD2. The length of the CDR3 is 16 residues. Germline-derived CDR1 and CDR2 are MNHEY and SMNVEV (reference sequence). V lost 1 base to trimming and J lost 6 bases; unmatched junction nucleotides: 7. CDR3 loop: CASSLLGREGPNEQFF. The CDR3 DNA is TGTGCCAGCAGTTTATTGGGGCGGGAGGGCCCCAATGAGCAGTTCTTC.

In this sample, this clone turned up once. The genes are TRBV18 and TRBJ2-3; 9 positions agree with TRBD1. Trimming removed 6 bases from V and 0 bases from J; junction bases left unmatched: 10. The CDR3 runs to 17 residues. The germline CDR1 and CDR2 sequences are KGHSH and LQKENI. CDR3 loop: CASSPGQGVLSTDTQYF. Written as DNA, the CDR3 is TGTGCCAGCTCTCCGGGACAGGGTGTTCTTAGCACAGATACGCAGTATTTT.

The J gene is TRBJ1-2, the V gene TRBV10-3, with unresolved D. The germline V gene encodes CDR1 ENHRY and CDR2 SYGVKD. V was pared by 0 bases and J by 2 bases, with 7 bases between. CDR3 length: 14 amino acids. In DNA, the CDR3 is TGTGCCATCAGTGAGTCTGGGCAGAACTATGGCTACACCTTC. Its translation is CAISESGQNYGYTF.

The J gene is TRBJ2-7, the V gene TRBV30, with D hard to call. The V and J ends lost 7 bases and 0 bases respectively, with 16 bases between them. Germline CDR1 GTSNPN, CDR2 SVGIG (reference sequence). The CDR3 is 14 residues long. The chain's CDR3 is CALSRQLLSYEQYF. The CDR3 bases are TGTGCCTTATCCCGCCAGCTTCTCTCCTACGAGCAGTACTTC.

This clone was recorded once. Here the CDR3 DNA reads TGTGCCAGCAGTGAAATCGAGCGGTCTGGCACAGATACGCAGTATTTT. Translated: CASSEIERSGTDTQYF. V and J are TRBV6-1 and TRBJ2-3, with D perhaps matching TRBD2 (5 bases). Germline CDR1 reads MNHNS; CDR2 reads SASEGT. The CDR3 contains 16 residues. The V gene lost 2 bases and the J gene lost 1 base, with 13 bases spanning the gap.

There are many counts of this clone. The CDR3 coding sequence is TGTGCCAGCAGTGACTCTGTGCGGACAGATAATCAGCCCCAGCATTTT. Amino acids: CASSDSVRTDNQPQHF. The gene calls are TRBV6-4 and TRBJ1-5; weak D call: TRBD1 (6 bases). This CDR3 spans 16 amino acids. Germline V gene lookup returns CDR1 MRHNA and CDR2 SNTAGT. Between the trimmed V and J ends, which lost 0 bases and 4 bases, there was a span of 13 bases.

The gene calls are TRBV5-1 and TRBJ1-1; no reliable D call. The CDR3 extends over 13 amino acids. CDR1 is SGHRS and CDR2 is YFSETQ in the germline V gene. V shed 5 bases and J shed 1 base, with 9 bases lying between them. The CDR3 DNA reads as TGCGCCAGCAGTGAACAGCCGAACACTGAAGCTTTCTTT. This gives the protein CASSEQPNTEAFF.

This chain joins TRBV4-2 and TRBJ2-7; unclear D gene. The CDR3 contains 15 residues. Trimming stripped 0 bases from V and 2 bases from J, with 11 bases between. Per the germline V gene, CDR1 is LGHNA and CDR2 is YNFKEQ. The CDR3 sequence is CASSQDTAYTYEQYF. In DNA, the CDR3 is TGTGCCAGCAGCCAAGATACGGCCTATACCTACGAGCAGTACTTC.

This clone came up once. CDR3 coding DNA: TGTGCCAGCAGCCCCGGTGGGGGGGGCTTCTCTGGCTACACCTTC. It translates to CASSPGGGGFSGYTF. The chain carries TRBV7-6 and TRBJ1-2; D may be TRBD1 (6 bases). Germline V CDR1 and CDR2: SGHVS, FNYEAQ. V dropped 5 bases and J dropped 7 bases, with 20 bases sitting between them. This CDR3 has 15 amino acids.

This rearrangement joins TRBV12-5 to TRBJ1-2; D is possibly TRBD1 (5 bases). This CDR3 is 17 amino acids long. From germline, CDR1 is LGHNT and CDR2 FRNRAP. Trimming removed 0 bases at V and 1 base at J, with 15 bases between. The CDR3 bases are TGTGCTAGTGGTTTGGTACGGGGCCAGTCCCTTAACTATGGCTACACCTTC. As protein: CASGLVRGQSLNYGYTF. The full variable domain, its missing parts supplied by reference TRBV12-5 and TRBJ1-2, is DARVTQTPRHKVTEMGQEVTMRCQPILGHNTVFWYRQTMMQGLELLAYFRNRAPLDDSGMPKDRFSAEMPDATLATLKIQPSEPRDSAVYFCASGLVRGQSLNYGYTFGSGTRLTVV.

The rearrangement uses TRBV4-1 and TRBJ2-1, with D maybe TRBD2 (5 bases). The CDR3 contains 16 residues. Per germline, CDR1 MGHRA and CDR2 YSYEKL. V lost 1 base and J 0 bases, leaving 10 bases between the germline ends. The CDR3 nucleotides are TGCGCCAGCAGCCAAGGGAGGCGGAGCTCCTACAATGAGCAGTTCTTC. Encoded protein: CASSQGRRSSYNEQFF.

The gene calls are TRBV4-2 and TRBJ2-5; D is unclear. Germline-derived CDR1 and CDR2 are LGHNA and YNFKEQ. Trimming shortened V by 0 bases and J by 0 bases, and 5 bases separated the two germline ends. This CDR3 has 14 residues. CDR3 DNA: TGTGCCAGCAGCCAAGATCAGCACCAAGAGACCCAGTACTTC. Translating gives CASSQDQHQETQYF.